This entry lists 18 T cell receptor beta chains sequenced from one sample in a study of blood T cell repertoires in COVID-19. Clones were read by immunoSEQ multiplex PCR, and TCRdb kept only the in-frame ones, dropping some. The sample gives about 100,000 clones, about 84% of which show up once; around 13% is in the top ten. Sequencing was done on a sample of peripheral blood. All receptors come from a human donor in a cohort sampled during active COVID-19.

The chain joins TRBV2 to TRBJ2-5; 11 nucleotides match TRBD1. Germline-derived CDR1 and CDR2 are SNHLY and FYNNEI. The CDR3 is made up of 14 amino acids. V trimming: 7 bases; J trimming: 4 bases; junction bases outside the gene matches: 5. CDR3: CASNGQGAGETQYF. The CDR3 region has the DNA TGTGCCAGCAACGGACAGGGGGCCGGAGAGACCCAGTACTTC. Supplemented by reference TRBV2 and TRBJ2-5, the full variable domain reads EPEVTQTPSHQVTQMGQEVILRCVPISNHLYFYWYRQILGQKVEFLVSFYNNEISEKSEIFDDQFSVERPDGSNFTLKIRSTKLEDSAMYFCASNGQGAGETQYFGPGTRLLVL.

This sequence joins TRBV19 and TRBJ1-2; 7 bases are a match to TRBD1. Germline V gene sequence: CDR1 LNHDA, CDR2 SQIVND (reference sequence). The junction had 6 bases not matched to a gene; V was cut back by 7 bases and J by 4 bases. The CDR3 runs 13 residues. CDR3 residues: CASTIQGGYGYTF. For the CDR3, the DNA is TGTGCCAGTACCATCCAGGGGGGCTATGGCTACACCTTC.

The chain joins TRBV5-4 to TRBJ2-1; perhaps TRBD2 as D (7 bases). Germline CDR1 SGHNT, CDR2 YYREEE (reference sequence). V was cut by 0 bases and J by 3 bases, with 16 bases left in between. This CDR3 spans 17 amino acids. In nucleotides, the CDR3 is TGTGCCAGCAGCTTGGGGGGGGGCGGAGTAGACTACAATGAGCAGTTCTTC. The encoded protein is CASSLGGGGVDYNEQFF.

V and J are TRBV7-8 and TRBJ2-5, with 8 bases matching TRBD1. In germline, CDR1 is SGHVS, CDR2 FQNEAQ. J lost 2 bases, V lost 7 bases, and 6 bases had no gene match. This CDR3 spans 14 amino acids. CDR3 DNA sequence: TGTGCCAGCACCATGGACAGGGAACAAGAGACCCAGTACTTC. It is translated as CASTMDREQETQYF. Full variable domain (remainder filled in from reference TRBV7-8 and TRBJ2-5): GAGVSQSPRYKVAKRGQDVALRCDPISGHVSLFWYQQALGQGPEFLTYFQNEAQLDKSGLPSDRFFAERPEGSVSTLKIQRTQQEDSAVYLCASTMDREQETQYFGPGTRLLVL.

This sequence joins TRBV11-2 and TRBJ2-7; a possible D gene is TRBD1 (6 bases). Germline V lookup: CDR1 SGHAT, CDR2 FQNNGV. V dropped 3 bases and J dropped 3 bases, with 9 bases sitting between them. The CDR3 runs to 13 residues. CDR3 in amino acids: CASSFRGGYEQYF. The CDR3 bases are TGTGCCAGCAGCTTCCGAGGGGGCTACGAGCAGTACTTC.

The rearrangement links TRBV7-2 to TRBJ2-7; a weak D match, TRBD2 (5 bases). The CDR3 is 15 amino acids. Trimming pared 1 base from V and 2 bases from J, leaving 12 bases between. CDR1 is SGHTA and CDR2 is FQGNSA in the germline V gene. The CDR3 coding sequence is TGTGCCAGCAGCTTAGAGGGAGTCGAGACCTACGAGCAGTACTTC. Translated: CASSLEGVETYEQYF.

The chain carries TRBV28 and TRBJ1-1, with D uncertain. The CDR3 loop spans 13 amino acids. Trimming stripped 4 bases from V and 5 bases from J, with 11 bases between. From germline, CDR1 is MDHEN and CDR2 SYDVKM. The CDR3 DNA follows: TGTGCCAGCAGTTGGCCGGGTTATACTGAAGCTTTCTTT. Its translation: CASSWPGYTEAFF.

J is TRBJ2-3 and V is TRBV9; 12 bases agree with TRBD2. The J segment lost 3 bases and the V segment lost 0 bases, leaving 5 bases of the junction unmatched. The CDR3 is made up of 17 amino acids. Per germline, CDR1 SGDLS and CDR2 YYNGEE. This chain's CDR3 is CASSVASGGAGTDTQYF. CDR3 sequence (DNA): TGTGCCAGCAGCGTAGCTAGCGGGGGGGCTGGAACAGATACGCAGTATTTT. The whole variable domain, filled in from reference TRBV9 and TRBJ2-3, reads DSGVTQTPKHLITATGQRVTLRCSPRSGDLSVYWYQQSLDQGLQFLIQYYNGEERAKGNILERFSAQQFPDLHSELNLSSLELGDSALYFCASSVASGGAGTDTQYFGPGTRLTVL.

This chain connects TRBV3-1 (or the pseudogene TRBV3-2) to TRBJ2-1; 11 nucleotides align to TRBD2. The germline V gene has CDR1 LGHDT and CDR2 YNNKEL (reference sequence). The V segment lost 1 base and the J segment 6 bases; nucleotides outside the gene matches: 5. This CDR3 spans 16 amino acids. CDR3 nucleotide sequence: TGTGCCAGCAGCCAAGGATTAGCGGGGGGGGCCAATGAGCAGTTCTTC. Protein: CASSQGLAGGANEQFF.

V is TRBV3-1 (or the pseudogene TRBV3-2) and J is TRBJ2-5; the D gene is possibly TRBD1 (5 bases). The CDR3 runs 15 residues. Germline loops: CDR1 LGHDT, CDR2 YNNKEL (reference sequence). The V and J ends lost 0 bases and 2 bases respectively, with 10 bases between them. The CDR3 protein is CASSQDVTEQETQYF. CDR3 coding DNA: TGTGCCAGCAGCCAAGACGTGACAGAACAAGAGACCCAGTACTTC.

In its sample, this clone was seen a few times. The rearrangement joins TRBV7-2 to TRBJ1-3, with 8 bases fitting TRBD1. CDR3 length: 16 amino acids. The V gene's germline CDR1 is SGHTA and CDR2 FQGNSA. The V and J ends lost 3 bases and 1 base, in that order; junction bases with no gene match: 5. CDR3 region: CASSLAGGESGNTIYF. The CDR3 DNA reads TGTGCCAGCAGCTTGGCAGGGGGCGAATCTGGAAACACCATATATTTT.

The genes are TRBV5-8 and TRBJ1-5; 11 nucleotides match TRBD1. This CDR3 is 17 amino acids long. CDR1 is SGHTS and CDR2 is YDEGEE in the germline V gene. V lost 2 bases, J lost 0 bases, and 4 bases stayed unmatched. The CDR3 here is CASSFGQGALSNQPQHF. The CDR3 DNA reads as TGTGCCAGCAGCTTCGGACAGGGGGCGCTTAGCAATCAGCCCCAGCATTTT.

The chain employs TRBV10-1 and TRBJ2-7; the D is unclear. CDR3 size: 12 residues. CDR1 and CDR2 (germline): WNHNN, SYGVQD (reference sequence). V shed 2 bases and J shed 2 bases, with 4 bases lying between them. The CDR3 is CASSESTYEQYF. For the CDR3, the DNA is TGCGCCAGCAGTGAGAGCACCTACGAGCAGTACTTC.

J is TRBJ2-3 and V is TRBV10-1; D is perhaps TRBD2 (6 bases). Germline values: CDR1 WNHNN, CDR2 SYGVQD (reference sequence). The CDR3 spans 17 residues. The V and J ends lost 3 bases and 4 bases respectively, with 20 bases between them. As DNA, the CDR3 is TGCGCCAGCAGTGAATCCGGACCCGCGGGGCGGCCAGATACGCAGTATTTT. It translates to CASSESGPAGRPDTQYF.

V usage is TRBV18 and J usage is TRBJ1-1; 7 nucleotides agree with TRBD1. CDR3 size: 16 residues. V was clipped by 2 bases and J by 1 base; unmatched bases: 7. Germline-derived CDR1 and CDR2 are KGHSH and LQKENI. CDR3 DNA sequence: TGTGCCAGCTCACCAAGTAGAGGGGGCAGGAACACTGAAGCTTTCTTT. Its protein product is CASSPSRGGRNTEAFF. Combining the CDR3 with reference TRBV18 and TRBJ1-1 gives the whole variable domain NAGVMQNPRHLVRRRGQEARLRCSPMKGHSHVYWYRQLPEEGLKFMVYLQKENIIDESGMPKERFSAEFPKEGPSILRIQQVVRGDSAAYFCASSPSRGGRNTEAFFGQGTRLTVV.

This clone was observed a single time. CDR3 sequence: CASSHIGQGENIQYF. CDR3 sequence (DNA): TGTGCCAGCTCACACATCGGACAGGGGGAAAACATTCAGTACTTC. This chain links TRBV18 with TRBJ2-4, with 10 positions matching TRBD1. Germline-derived CDR1 and CDR2 are KGHSH and LQKENI. The CDR3 length is 15 residues. After removal of 4 bases from V and 5 bases from J, the junction contained 5 bases not matched to a gene.

The chain couples TRBV4-3 to TRBJ2-5; 9 nucleotides align to TRBD2. V lost 0 bases to trimming and J lost 0 bases; unmatched junction nucleotides: 2. In germline, CDR1 is LGHNA, CDR2 YSLEER. The CDR3 length is 16 residues. DNA of the CDR3: TGCGCCAGCAGCCAAGATCTAGCGGGGTACCAAGAGACCCAGTACTTC. Amino acids: CASSQDLAGYQETQYF.

This chain links TRBV5-1 with TRBJ2-2, with 13 bases matching TRBD2. V shed 6 bases and J 5 bases; nucleotides not matched to a gene: 1. The CDR3 contains 14 residues. Germline V gene data show CDR1 as SGHRS and CDR2 as YFSETQ. For the CDR3, the DNA is TGCGCCAGCACGGGACTAGCGGGGACCGGGGAGCTGTTTTTT. Its translation is CASTGLAGTGELFF.